These 15 T cell receptor beta chains were sequenced from one sample in a study of cytomegalovirus exposure and HLA in healthy donors. The table came from immunoSEQ multiplex PCR; TCRdb's copy has only in-frame clones and leaves some out. The table lists 150,000 to 200,000 clones, 65% to 90% of them singletons. Specimen: PBMCs. The receptors originated from a woman in her late teens or twenties in good health and CMV-seronegative.

In the case of this clone: The junction and the germline gene differ at one end; a read error may be behind it. J is TRBJ2-7 and V is TRBV7-8; 9 nucleotides line up with TRBD1. CDR3 length: 16 residues. Germline V gene sequence: CDR1 SGHVS, CDR2 FQNEAQ. The CDR3 sequence is CASSLNWGQGSFEQYF. The CDR3 DNA follows: TGTGCCAGCAGCTTAAACTGGGGACAGGGCTCCTTCGAGCAGTACTTC. The full variable domain, with the rest looked up from reference TRBV7-8 and TRBJ2-7, is GAGVSQSPRYKVAKRGQDVALRCDPISGHVSLFWYQQALGQGPEFLTYFQNEAQLDKSGLPSDRFFAERPEGSVSTLKIQRTQQEDSAVYLCASSLNWGQGSFEQYFGPGTRLTVT.

This chain uses TRBV27 with TRBJ2-2, with a tentative D call TRBD1 (7 bases). The CDR3 runs 15 residues. Between the trimmed V and J ends, which lost 5 bases and 1 base, there was a span of 11 bases. Germline lookup yields CDR1 MNHEY and CDR2 SMNVEV (reference sequence). The DNA of the CDR3 is TGTGCCAGCAGTCGCGGGACAGTGAACACCGGGGAGCTGTTTTTT. Amino acid sequence: CASSRGTVNTGELFF.

The V call is TRBV27, the J call TRBJ2-1, with TRBD2 identical over 8 bases. The V gene's germline CDR1 is MNHEY and CDR2 SMNVEV (reference sequence). The J segment lost 9 bases and the V segment lost 5 bases, leaving 12 bases of the junction unmatched. This CDR3 has 15 amino acids. The CDR3 protein is CASSLPGLGATEQFF. The CDR3, as DNA: TGTGCCAGCAGTCTACCGGGACTAGGAGCTACTGAGCAGTTCTTC.

V gene TRBV5-4 combines with J gene TRBJ2-5; 9 bases match TRBD1. The CDR3 has 16 amino acids. CDR1 is SGHNT and CDR2 is YYREEE in the germline V gene (reference sequence). The V and J ends lost 2 bases and 1 base, in that order; junction bases with no gene match: 6. Written as DNA, the CDR3 is TGTGCCAGCAGCTTCCGGGACAGGGAAGCCCAAGAGACCCAGTACTTC. This sequence encodes CASSFRDREAQETQYF.

This chain uses TRBV6-5 with TRBJ1-3, with a possible D match to TRBD1 (5 bases). Germline V gene lookup returns CDR1 MNHEY and CDR2 SVGAGI. The CDR3 sequence is 14 residues long. The germline V and J ends were trimmed by 6 bases and 4 bases, with 13 bases remaining between them. CDR3 region: CASSSQGAGNTIYF. The CDR3 DNA reads as TGTGCCAGCAGCTCTCAGGGTGCGGGAAACACCATATATTTT.

The chain employs TRBV6-1 and TRBJ2-2; 9 bases are a match to TRBD1. Germline CDR1 reads MNHNS; CDR2 reads SASEGT. The CDR3 extends over 14 amino acids. Losses at the gene ends were 4 bases for V and 3 bases for J; bases not matched to a gene: 0. The CDR3 region has the DNA TGTGCCAGCAGTGGACAGGGGGACACCGGGGAGCTGTTTTTT. It codes for CASSGQGDTGELFF.

The chain combines TRBV15 with TRBJ1-1; D remains ambiguous. The CDR3 consists of 15 residues. Germline V CDR1 and CDR2: LNHNV, YYDKDF (reference sequence). Deletions cut 0 bases from V and 3 bases from J, with 11 bases between. CDR3 loop: CATSRDRVLDTEAFF. The DNA for the CDR3 is TGTGCCACCAGCAGAGATCGGGTGCTGGACACTGAAGCTTTCTTT.

J is TRBJ2-2 and V is TRBV19, with a possible D match to TRBD1 (6 bases). The germline CDR1 and CDR2 sequences are LNHDA and SQIVND (reference sequence). V lost 3 bases to trimming and J lost 8 bases, with 7 bases between them. This CDR3 comprises 12 residues. The CDR3 loop is CASSMGTGELFF. CDR3 DNA sequence: TGTGCCAGTAGTATGGGGACAGGGGAGCTGTTTTTT.

CDR3 DNA sequence: TGCGCCAGCAGCTTGGCCCAGCGGACCTCCTACAATGAGCAGTTCTTC. Translated: CASSLAQRTSYNEQFF. The V call is TRBV5-1, the J call TRBJ2-1, with TRBD2 as a possible D gene (5 bases). In germline, CDR1 is SGHRS, CDR2 YFSETQ. This CDR3 comprises 16 residues. The germline V and J ends were trimmed by 0 bases and 0 bases, with 10 bases remaining between them.

V gene TRBV27 combines with J gene TRBJ1-2; 9 bases fit TRBD1. Looked up from germline, CDR1 is MNHEY and CDR2 is SMNVEV (reference sequence). After removal of 6 bases from V and 6 bases from J, the junction contained 5 bases not matched to a gene. There are 13 residues in the CDR3. CDR3 DNA: TGTGCCAGCAGCCCAACAGGGGGCAATGGCTACACCTTC. It translates to CASSPTGGNGYTF.

V usage is TRBV5-1 and J usage is TRBJ1-1; TRBD1 might be the D (6 bases). CDR1 is SGHRS, CDR2 YFSETQ, per germline. Between the trimmed V and J ends, which lost 5 bases and 10 bases, there was a span of 12 bases. This CDR3 region has 11 residues. In DNA, the CDR3 is TGCGCCAGCAGGGATCTAGGGGGAGCTTTCTTT. Protein product: CASRDLGGAFF.

This clone was found once. The rearrangement uses TRBV19 and TRBJ2-7; TRBD2 is a possible D gene (6 bases). V lost 8 bases and J 5 bases, leaving 16 bases between the germline ends. Germline V lookup: CDR1 LNHDA, CDR2 SQIVND (reference sequence). The CDR3 covers 13 residues. CDR3 coding DNA: TGTGCCAGTGCCCCGGGTGGAGGGAACGAGCAGTACTTC. The encoded protein is CASAPGGGNEQYF.

V and J are TRBV27 and TRBJ2-2, with 11 nucleotides matching TRBD2. Trimming removed 4 bases from V and 3 bases from J; junction bases left unmatched: 13. Germline V gives CDR1 MNHEY, CDR2 SMNVEV (reference sequence). This CDR3 has 19 amino acids. The CDR3 coding sequence is TGTGCCAGCAGTTCCCGCGGAAGTAGCGGGGGGGCCTACACCGGGGAGCTGTTTTTT. Amino acids: CASSSRGSSGGAYTGELFF.

V and J are TRBV9 and TRBJ2-1, with 8 nucleotides matching TRBD1. Germline trimming cut 2 bases from V and 9 bases from J; bases unmatched to any gene: 13. Germline assignment: CDR1 SGDLS and CDR2 YYNGEE. This CDR3 contains 16 residues. CDR3 bases: TGTGCCAGCAGCGTGAGGCGGCAGGGGGCTAGTAGTGAGCAGTTCTTC. It translates to CASSVRRQGASSEQFF.

The V call is TRBV15, the J call TRBJ2-3, with D possibly TRBD1 on 5 matching bases. CDR3 length: 15 amino acids. With 0 bases removed from V and 2 bases from J, the gap between germline ends came to 9 bases. The germline gives CDR1 LNHNV, CDR2 YYDKDF (reference sequence). Written as DNA, the CDR3 is TGTGCCACCAGCAGAGAGCAGGGCCTCACAGATACGCAGTATTTT. It codes for CATSREQGLTDTQYF.